This T cell receptor (beta chain) was recovered during a study of cytomegalovirus exposure and HLA in healthy donors (dated by TCRdb to the late 2010s). With respect to the entire study: According to an earlier analysis of several hundred of the donors, roughly 180 million T cells yielded 117 million unique TCR beta sequences and approximately 300 Gb of sequence data. In a later analysis, previously published TCR beta repertoires from 550 to 750 donors were re-analyzed and high-resolution HLA genotyping was added so that TCR occurrence patterns could be studied. The study aimed to test whether signatures of past pathogen exposure could be identified by cataloging public T cell receptors. Roughly five DR-DQ haplotypes were treated as single units for association and clustering because of strong linkage in the cohort. Every discovery cohort repertoire had been produced on one sequencing platform. To predict cytomegalovirus infection status, the study combined high-throughput TCR immunosequencing, statistical association of individual TCRs with disease status, and machine learning. About 280 gigabases of sequencing data and tens of millions of unique TCR sequences were included in an early release covering over 600 HLA-typed donors. Of the roughly 410 genotyped donors, less than 85% were placed in the genetic ancestry cluster associated with self-reported Caucasian donors. An earlier analysis of about 600 of the donors used high-throughput TCR beta sequencing to judge whether each TCR beta V gene segment behaved as functional or pseudogenic. In addition to the first cohort of roughly 670 subjects, a separate validation cohort of approximately 130 different subjects was used. The number of donors typed differed by locus, with roughly 620-640 for A, B, C, DRB1 and DQB1, 522 for DQA1, 600 to 610 for DPA1, and 472 for DPB1. Among a few hundred genotyped donors of the cohort, an average of about 240,000 unique TCR beta nucleotide sequences were sequenced per donor, 15% to 20% of them non-productive. HLA typing covered class I and class II loci at four-digit resolution. The later analysis used no new phenotypic data to find candidate immune exposures, relying instead on TCR beta sequences and their occurrence across donors. Using immunosequencing, the study profiled T cell repertoires from 666 subjects and related those repertoires to cytomegalovirus serostatus. Genome-wide SNP genotypes for about 55% of the roughly 670 donors were used in a later genetic analysis, which treated that subset as a discovery cohort. Donor age, sex, ethnicity and CMV serostatus were collected together with the repertoire data.

The cohort was made up of around 720 healthy bone marrow donors. All cohort members were sampled while nominally healthy, although unrecorded immune exposures were likely present. The donor tested CMV seronegative and was one of the 352 seronegative cohort members. A peripheral blood sample was provided by each donor, and peripheral blood mononuclear cells were used for TCR beta sequencing. Genomic DNA extraction from the blood cell samples was performed with the Qiagen DNeasy Blood Extraction Kit. Study-level results and caveats: In this cohort, only TCR beta chains were sequenced, and detectable features were limited by the absence of alpha or paired-chain data. Because counts were too low, 15 or so rarely observed V segments, including chromosome 9 orphons, were excluded from the earlier analysis of 500 to 700 of the donors. Three of the identified cytomegalovirus-associated TCR beta chains were confirmed in vitro to be specific for cytomegalovirus antigens. A later analysis reported that several top co-occurrence clusters appeared linked to parvovirus B19, influenza, CMV and Epstein-Barr virus. According to the authors, the approach could potentially be generalized to other disease states and immunological phenotypes. Cytomegalovirus status was reported to be diagnosed by the classifier with high specificity and sensitivity in both the original and validation cohorts. In an earlier analysis of around 500 of the donors, most TCR beta V segments appeared in productive rearrangements about 87% or about 30% of the time, broadly matching IMGT annotations. Linkage disequilibrium might explain the correlated functional status among segregating V segments, but an unknown experimental factor could not be excluded. A total of fewer than 200 TCR beta chains were listed by the study as associated with cytomegalovirus. The sequencing pipeline was judged likely to have produced a cluster of highly shared sequence variants as a technical artifact. Roughly uniform sequencing depth across donors was assumed in presence/absence analyses, although this assumption may not hold. Strong co-occurrence of HLA alleles, especially DR and DQ, made assigning TCR associations to individual alleles difficult. Most TCR sequences were seen in very few donors, while some public TCRs were found in many individuals. For the cohort, immune exposure information was limited to CMV serostatus. In a later analysis, 15,000 to 20,000 TCR beta sequences were associated with specific HLA alleles at a false discovery rate of 0.05. In a later genetic analysis, a missense DCLRE1C variant was associated with V-gene and J-gene trimming of TCR beta chains, and the association was replicated in an independent cohort. A further reported finding was that TCR beta sequences accurately predicted the HLA-A and HLA-B alleles for most subjects in the first cohort. Some IMGT-functional V segments, including TRBV6-2 and TRBV6-3, could not be told apart with the 87-base-pair reads, so those segments were excluded. A later analysis found that most CMV-associated TCR beta chains appeared HLA-restricted, with HLA associations seemingly driven largely by CMV exposure. In a later analysis, HLA-associated TCR beta chains were found to be more clonally expanded and to have lower generation probabilities than equally common non-associated chains. In a later analysis, TCR association rates were found to vary across HLA loci, with the most associated TCRs seen for DRB1 alleles and the fewest for HLA-C alleles. Because some donors lacked HLA typing at each locus, the association tests relied only on the typed subset. Compared with the approximately 720-donor mean, donors in an Asian-associated ancestry cluster had fewer N-insertions in productive TCRs, according to a later genetic analysis.

This clone has more than one count but fewer than ten. Its antigen remains undetermined. Base qualities were left out, and no much larger clone turns up one base away. V gives up 8 bases and J gives up 0 bases, and the segment between their germline ends measures 14 bases. From a lookup of the germline V gene, CDR1 and CDR2 are MNHNS and SASEGT. The CDR3 runs 15 amino acids, cysteine and phenylalanine included. Only the CDR3 part of the read is kept: 45 bases, read in frame from the first base. The library was obtained by the immunoSEQ multiplex PCR assay. The multiplex PCR relied on a mix of 60 forward primers for TCR Vbeta segments and 13 reverse primers for TCR Jbeta segments. The CDR3 region of rearranged TCR beta genes was amplified from genomic DNA by a multiplex PCR assay. The amplified TCR beta libraries were sequenced on the Illumina HiSeq System as 87-base-pair reads. Per the source publication's procedure: Across the 500 to 750 repertoires, a later analysis counted tens of millions of unique TCR beta chains, 9.5 million to 13 million of which were shared by at least two donors. A nearest-neighbor algorithm error-corrected the raw reads and collapsed the reads into unique sequences, merging closely related sequences to remove PCR and sequencing errors. Alignment of CDR3 sequences to IMGT reference sequences was used to assign V, D and J gene segments. Each retained sequence needed at least a six-nucleotide match to both a V gene segment and a J gene segment. A rearrangement was called productive if the CDR3 had no stop codons and remained in frame with V and J, and every other rearrangement was called non-productive. CDR3 was defined by IMGT convention, running from the second conserved V-encoded cysteine to the conserved J-encoded phenylalanine. The earlier analysis of 450 to 750 of the donors excluded any sequence lacking an unambiguous match to a single V gene segment. In an earlier analysis of 587 of the donors, a V segment was called functional when productive rearrangements were above 56.7%, and segregating when the standard deviation between donors exceeded 5%. A statistical classification framework was built for diagnosing cytomegalovirus status from the catalog of TCR beta chain sequences. In a later analysis, V and J genes were assigned by comparing TCR nucleotide sequences against IMGT/GENE-DB human TR gene sequences. In a later analysis, CDR3 sequences and most-parsimonious VDJ recombination scenarios were assigned using the TCRdist pipeline. A later analysis defined each TCR beta chain by its CDR3 amino acid sequence plus V-gene family, and excluded reads lacking a unique V-gene family. To address suspected cross-contamination and a sequencing artifact, a later analysis removed roughly 640 highly shared, low-generation-probability nucleotide sequences. For each public chain, a later analysis derived a clonal expansion index from normalized ranks of inferred template counts within each repertoire. In a later analysis, generation probabilities were computed with a VDJ recombination model fitted to out-of-frame rearrangements, and the resulting probabilities were checked against IGoR. In a later analysis, hypergeometric tests were used to score TCR-TCR, TCR-HLA and TCR-CMV co-occurrence, with a repertoire-size bias correction applied to TCR pairs. False discovery rates were estimated in a later analysis by permuting HLA or CMV assignments 20 times. In a later analysis, co-occurring TCRs were grouped using DBSCAN, and TCRdist sequence similarity was added for clustering within HLA-allele-positive subsets. Co-occurrence clustering excluded repertoires with fewer than 30,000 or more than 120,000 public chains, plus five with anomalous nucleotide sharing. TCRdb stores this immuneACCESS table with in-frame sequences only. Part of the clones is absent; in the studies checked, under half of the shortfall reflects unresolved V genes, and no reason is known for the rest. That table supplies the V and J calls and clone size; D and trimming were determined from the DNA. Present in this sample are over 100,000 clones, 73% of which were seen just once. The top ten constitute under 9.5% of the sample.

Sample: PBMCs. Recombination linked TRBV6-1 to TRBJ1-5; tentative D gene TRBD1, with 6 bases matching. The clonotype was recovered from a man between 35 and 55 years old in good health and CMV-seronegative. The CDR3 loop reads CASAGGTVSNQPQHF. The nucleotide sequence is TGTGCCAGCGCGGGGGGCACAGTTAGCAATCAGCCCCAGCATTTT.